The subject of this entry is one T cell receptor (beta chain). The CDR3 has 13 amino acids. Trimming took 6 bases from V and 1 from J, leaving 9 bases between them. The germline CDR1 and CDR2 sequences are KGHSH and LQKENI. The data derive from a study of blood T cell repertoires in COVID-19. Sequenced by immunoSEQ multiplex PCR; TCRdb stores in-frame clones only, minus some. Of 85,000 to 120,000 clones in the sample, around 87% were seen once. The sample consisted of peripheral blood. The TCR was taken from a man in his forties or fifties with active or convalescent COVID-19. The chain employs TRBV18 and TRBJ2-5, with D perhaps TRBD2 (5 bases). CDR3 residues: CASSPRAQETQYF. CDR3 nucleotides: TGTGCCAGCTCTCCGAGGGCCCAAGAGACCCAGTACTTC.